This T cell receptor (beta chain) was sequenced in a study of patients and donors after allogeneic stem cell transplantation. TCRdb passed the RT-PCR reads through MiXCR, listing each CDR3 protein once. The table includes roughly 880,000 distinct CDR3 sequences, over 15% detected once. From germline, CDR1 is LNHNV and CDR2 YYDKDF (reference sequence). Trimming removed 8 bases from V and 5 bases from J, with 18 bases in between. This CDR3 is built from 15 residues. This receptor was identified in a human donor who was either an allogeneic HSCT recipient or a stem cell or donor lymphocyte infusion donor (not recorded which). It is not recorded whose cells these are; they may come from a transplant donor. The sample was blood, either unsorted or a sorted T cell fraction (not recorded which). V is TRBV15 and J is TRBJ1-4, with D possibly matching TRBD1 (5 bases). The CDR3 region is CATRPGKAPNEKLFF. CDR3 nucleotides: TGTGCCACCCGGCCAGGGAAAGCCCCGAATGAAAAACTGTTTTTT.